Listed here are 29 T cell receptor beta chains from one sample, sequenced in a study of blood T cells in healthy people across ages. Primers used in a second PCR of roughly 7 to 12 cycles were a sample-barcoded 5' primer and a J-beta primer mix. A single record per CDR3 protein comes from TCRdb applying MiXCR to the 5' RACE reads. This sample has approximately 600,000 distinct CDR3 sequences, with roughly 50% found just once. The sample consisted of blood. The receptors were sampled from a man in his 60s in good health.

This chain joins TRBV28 and TRBJ1-2; D possibly corresponds to TRBD1 (6 bases). The V end lost 6 bases, the J end lost 4 bases, and 15 bases lay between the germline ends. In germline, CDR1 is MDHEN, CDR2 SYDVKM. The CDR3 has 14 residues. CDR3 bases: TGTGCCAGCAGCCCGTCCGGGACAAGCTATGGCTACACCTTC. Translation: CASSPSGTSYGYTF.

The chain carries TRBV2 and TRBJ2-5; tentative D call: TRBD1 (6 bases). Trimming took off 1 base at V and 1 base at J, with 10 bases between the two ends. Germline CDR1 SNHLY, CDR2 FYNNEI. This CDR3 has 15 residues. CDR3 loop: CASSEERGTQETQYF. The CDR3 nucleotides are TGTGCCAGCAGTGAAGAAAGGGGGACCCAAGAGACCCAGTACTTC. The whole variable domain, filled in from reference TRBV2 and TRBJ2-5, reads EPEVTQTPSHQVTQMGQEVILRCVPISNHLYFYWYRQILGQKVEFLVSFYNNEISEKSEIFDDQFSVERPDGSNFTLKIRSTKLEDSAMYFCASSEERGTQETQYFGPGTRLLVL.

This clonotype has only one observation. V and J are TRBV20-1 and TRBJ2-2, with 12 bases that match TRBD2. The junction had 8 bases not matched to a gene; V was cut back by 0 bases and J by 6 bases. The CDR3 spans 17 residues. The V gene's germline CDR1 is DFQATT and CDR2 SNEGSKA (reference sequence). The CDR3 DNA reads TGCAGTGCTAGAGACCCTGGGACTAGCGGGTTTTCCGGGGAGCTGTTTTTT. Amino acid sequence: CSARDPGTSGFSGELFF.

The chain couples TRBV7-9 to TRBJ1-1; D possibly corresponds to TRBD1 (5 bases). Per the germline V gene, CDR1 is SEHNR and CDR2 is FQNEAQ (reference sequence). The germline V and J ends were trimmed by 4 bases and 7 bases, with 16 bases remaining between them. The CDR3 runs to 14 residues. The CDR3 DNA sequence: TGTGCCAGCAGCTCGACCGGGGGTACAGGTGAAGCTTTCTTT. Translating gives CASSSTGGTGEAFF.

The chain has TRBV20-1 and TRBJ2-3, with D perhaps assigned TRBD1 or TRBD2 (5 bases each). This CDR3 contains 14 residues. From germline, CDR1 is DFQATT and CDR2 SNEGSKA (reference sequence). Between the trimmed V and J ends, which lost 1 base and 0 bases, there was a span of 8 bases. CDR3 DNA: TGCAGTGCTAGAGGGGGGACCAGCACAGATACGCAGTATTTT. Amino acid sequence: CSARGGTSTDTQYF.

This clonotype was seen a handful of times. This chain uses TRBV6-5 with TRBJ2-1; the D gene is possibly TRBD1 (6 bases). Germline CDR1 MNHEY, CDR2 SVGAGI. Trimming stripped 7 bases from V and 10 bases from J, with 20 bases between. The CDR3 sequence is 14 residues long. As DNA, the CDR3 is TGTGCCAGCACCACAGGGTACGTCAGGGACGAGCAGTTCTTC. Translation: CASTTGYVRDEQFF.

In regard to this clonotype: A junction end diverges from the germline sequence, so it may reflect a read error. The chain links TRBV4-1 to TRBJ1-5; 8 bases are a match to TRBD1. The CDR3 is 16 residues long. In germline, CDR1 is MGHRA, CDR2 YSYEKL. CDR3 amino acids: CASSQAGGAGNQPQHF. CDR3 coding DNA: TGCGCCAGCAGTCAAGCAGGGGGCGCCGGAAATCAGCCCCAGCATTTT.

The chain carries TRBV7-8 and TRBJ2-7, with TRBD2 as a possible D gene (7 bases). The J call is uncertain, as TRBJ2-5 better fits the DNA end. The CDR3 is 14 amino acids. Per germline, CDR1 SGHVS and CDR2 FQNEAQ. The CDR3 protein is CASSLPGGRKTQYF. The CDR3 coding sequence is TGTGCCAGCAGCTTACCCGGGGGGCGGAAGACCCAGTACTTC.

A remark on this clonotype: It is likely a read error, because the conserved phenylalanine at the end of the CDR3 is missing. The chain employs TRBV7-2 and TRBJ2-1; D not resolved. V shed 4 bases and J shed 0 bases, with 10 bases lying between them. Per the germline V gene, CDR1 is SGHTA and CDR2 is FQGNSA. The CDR3 covers 15 residues. The CDR3 DNA reads TGTGCCAGCAGCTCCGGACGTTTCTCCTACAATGAGCAGTTCCTC. Residues: CASSSGRFSYNEQFL.

The sample holds a few counts of this clonotype. The chain combines TRBV5-5 with TRBJ2-3; maybe TRBD2 (6 bases). The CDR3 runs to 14 residues. The V gene lost 4 bases and the J gene lost 8 bases, with 17 bases spanning the gap. Per germline, CDR1 SGHKS and CDR2 YYEKEE (reference sequence). CDR3 in amino acids: CASSGDLAWGTQYF. CDR3 coding DNA: TGTGCCAGCAGCGGGGATCTAGCGTGGGGTACGCAGTATTTT.

This clonotype has just one count. This rearrangement joins TRBV20-1 to TRBJ2-1, with 13 bases aligning to TRBD2. The V and J ends lost 5 bases and 3 bases, in that order; junction bases with no gene match: 7. From germline, CDR1 is DFQATT and CDR2 SNEGSKA (reference sequence). The CDR3 spans 16 residues. The CDR3 spells CSAPRLAGGDYNEQFF. The CDR3 DNA reads as TGCAGTGCTCCTCGACTAGCGGGGGGAGACTACAATGAGCAGTTCTTC.

This clonotype was seen only once. The chain couples TRBV28 to TRBJ2-1, with D uncertain. In germline, CDR1 is MDHEN, CDR2 SYDVKM. Between the trimmed V and J ends, which lost 6 bases and 3 bases, there was a span of 15 bases. The CDR3 consists of 15 residues. The CDR3 bases are TGTGCCAGCAGGAGCCGAATCGGCGGCTACAATGAGCAGTTCTTC. Protein: CASRSRIGGYNEQFF. Filled out from reference TRBV28 and TRBJ2-1, the complete variable domain reads DVKVTQSSRYLVKRTGEKVFLECVQDMDHENMFWYRQDPGLGLRLIYFSYDVKMKEKGDIPEGYSVSREKKERFSLILESASTNQTSMYLCASRSRIGGYNEQFFGPGTRLTVL.

The chain joins TRBV27 to TRBJ1-1; D is uncertain. Per the germline V gene, CDR1 is MNHEY and CDR2 is SMNVEV (reference sequence). The CDR3 loop spans 14 amino acids. Trimming left V 5 bases short and J 4 bases short, with 14 bases between. CDR3 nucleotides: TGTGCCAGCAGTCTTCTTCCTGGGAGCACTGAAGCTTTCTTT. It yields the protein CASSLLPGSTEAFF.

This clonotype was counted between two and nine times. J is TRBJ2-3 and V is TRBV7-2; 13 positions match TRBD2. Per the germline V gene, CDR1 is SGHTA and CDR2 is FQGNSA. The CDR3 has 16 residues. Trimming cost V 5 bases and J 6 bases; bases outside gene matches: 8. The DNA of the CDR3 is TGTGCCAGCAGCCCCAGGACTAGCGGGGGTTGGGATACGCAGTATTTT. This codes for CASSPRTSGGWDTQYF.

A few counts support this clonotype. This chain joins TRBV5-1 and TRBJ2-3, with 8 bases identical to TRBD2. The J call is doubtful: the DNA matches TRBJ2-5 better. Germline V gene sequence: CDR1 SGHRS, CDR2 YFSETQ. The CDR3 is made up of 13 amino acids. In DNA, the CDR3 is TGCGCCAGCAGCTCTGGACTAGCCGGGACCCAGTACTTC. Translated, it gives CASSSGLAGTQYF.

This clonotype was counted only a few times. This chain joins TRBV5-1 and TRBJ2-7; 7 bases agree with TRBD1. This CDR3 region has 15 residues. CDR1 SGHRS and CDR2 YFSETQ come from the germline V gene. V shed 0 bases and J 1 base; nucleotides not matched to a gene: 4. In DNA form, the CDR3 reads TGCGCCAGCAGCTTGGAGCCGGGACAGTCCTACGAGCAGTACTTC. It codes for CASSLEPGQSYEQYF.

In this sample, this clonotype turned up a few times. The V call is TRBV12-3 or TRBV12-4, the J call TRBJ2-6; D is ambiguous. This CDR3 is 13 amino acids long. The V gene lost 6 bases and the J gene lost 4 bases, with 7 bases spanning the gap. CDR3 nucleotides: TGTGCCAGCAGGGTACCCGGGGCCAACGTCCTGACTTTC. Protein: CASRVPGANVLTF.

The table lists this clonotype with a few counts. The chain combines TRBV27 with TRBJ2-5; D is uncertain. CDR3 length: 12 residues. Per germline, CDR1 MNHEY and CDR2 SMNVEV (reference sequence). The germline V and J ends were trimmed by 4 bases and 9 bases, with 12 bases remaining between them. In nucleotides, the CDR3 is TGTGCCAGCAGTTCCCCCTCCACGGCCCAGTACTTC. It specifies CASSSPSTAQYF.

The rearrangement links TRBV2 to TRBJ1-5; D is possibly TRBD1 (6 bases). The V end lost 5 bases, the J end lost 3 bases, and 11 bases lay between the germline ends. The germline CDR1 and CDR2 sequences are SNHLY and FYNNEI. The CDR3 length is 14 residues. The CDR3 spells CASSRTADNQPQHF. The CDR3 DNA reads TGTGCCAGCAGTAGGACAGCTGACAATCAGCCCCAGCATTTT.

This clonotype was observed a few times. The chain carries TRBV5-1 and TRBJ2-5, with 8 nucleotides matching TRBD1. The V gene end was trimmed by 4 bases and the J gene end by 5 bases; junction bases not matched to a gene: 10. The V gene's germline CDR1 is SGHRS and CDR2 YFSETQ. The CDR3 is made up of 15 amino acids. The CDR3 DNA reads TGCGCCAGCAGCCTTGGACAGGGCTTTCGGGAGACCCAGTACTTC. Amino acids: CASSLGQGFRETQYF.

This clonotype was seen more than once but under ten times. V is TRBV2 and J is TRBJ1-2; D uncertain. The CDR3 covers 11 residues. Deletions cut 2 bases from V and 2 bases from J, with 0 bases between. The germline gives CDR1 SNHLY, CDR2 FYNNEI. The CDR3 loop is CASSENYGYTF. In DNA, the CDR3 is TGTGCCAGCAGTGAAAACTATGGCTACACCTTC.

The chain has TRBV3-1 and TRBJ2-7; TRBD1 is a possible D gene (7 bases). V lost 0 bases to trimming and J lost 3 bases, with 12 bases between them. CDR1 and CDR2 from the germline V gene are LGHDT and YNNKEL (reference sequence). This CDR3 contains 15 residues. CDR3 protein: CASSQEQGGYYEQYF. The CDR3 DNA reads as TGTGCCAGCAGCCAAGAGCAGGGGGGTTACTACGAGCAGTACTTC.

This chain connects TRBV6-1 to TRBJ1-6, with unresolved D. Trimming took 3 bases from V and 7 from J, leaving 7 bases between them. The CDR3 is 13 residues long. Germline V lookup: CDR1 MNHNS, CDR2 SASEGT. DNA of the CDR3: TGTGCCAGCAGTGAGAGAGACAATTCACCCCTCCACTTT. This codes for CASSERDNSPLHF.

The chain carries TRBV4-1 and TRBJ2-1; perhaps TRBD1 as D (6 bases). The CDR3 has 13 residues. Trimming took off 2 bases at V and 10 bases at J, with 12 bases between the two ends. In germline, CDR1 is MGHRA, CDR2 YSYEKL. CDR3 protein: CASSQRRTEEQFF. The CDR3 nucleotides read TGCGCCAGCAGCCAAAGAAGGACAGAGGAGCAGTTCTTC.

This chain joins TRBV5-1 and TRBJ2-1; D possibly corresponds to TRBD2 (5 bases). The CDR3 has 15 amino acids. CDR1 and CDR2 from the germline V gene are SGHRS and YFSETQ. V gave up 2 bases and J gave up 2 bases, with 11 bases separating them. CDR3 region: CASSFLTGTYNEQFF. CDR3 nucleotides: TGCGCCAGCAGCTTCCTAACGGGGACCTACAATGAGCAGTTCTTC.

The V and J genes are TRBV2 and TRBJ1-4; weak D call: TRBD1 (6 bases). This CDR3 has 15 residues. The germline V and J ends were trimmed by 3 bases and 4 bases, with 12 bases remaining between them. Germline CDR1 and CDR2: SNHLY and FYNNEI. CDR3: CASSDGGPINEKLFF. Here the CDR3 DNA reads TGTGCCAGCAGTGATGGGGGGCCTATTAATGAAAAACTGTTTTTT.

This clonotype appeared a few times. The chain employs TRBV5-5 and TRBJ2-1; 7 nucleotides line up with TRBD2. V trimming: 4 bases; J trimming: 6 bases; junction bases outside the gene matches: 4. CDR1 is SGHKS, CDR2 YYEKEE, per germline (reference sequence). The CDR3 length is 13 residues. The CDR3 reads CASSRGGGNEQFF. CDR3 nucleotide sequence: TGTGCCAGCAGCCGTGGGGGGGGCAATGAGCAGTTCTTC.

The V and J genes are TRBV20-1 and TRBJ1-1, with TRBD1 identical over 10 bases. The CDR3 consists of 15 residues. With 2 bases clipped from V and 1 base from J, the junction kept 4 bases outside the gene matches. Germline loops: CDR1 DFQATT, CDR2 SNEGSKA (reference sequence). The chain's CDR3 is CSARSGQGPNTEAFF. CDR3 sequence (DNA): TGCAGTGCTAGATCGGGACAGGGGCCGAACACTGAAGCTTTCTTT.

The chain is built from TRBV20-1 and TRBJ2-1, with D possibly being TRBD1 or TRBD2 (5 bases each). CDR1 is DFQATT, CDR2 SNEGSKA, per germline (reference sequence). V lost 5 bases and J 7 bases, leaving 12 bases between the germline ends. The CDR3 spans 12 residues. For the CDR3, the DNA is TGCAGTGCTCCTAACTGGGGGAATGAGCAGTTCTTC. It translates to CSAPNWGNEQFF.